The 24 T cell receptor beta chains presented below share a single source sample, sequenced in a study of T cell repertoires in cytomegalovirus infection. TCRdb reprocessed the reads with MiXCR, giving one entry per CDR3 protein. Of 370,000 or so distinct CDR3 sequences listed, roughly 34% are singletons. These receptors' targets are unknown. The source was cultured PBMCs, collected from culture after CMV antigen stimulation. These TCRs come from a human donor in good health (CMV status not recorded). Some clones in this sample may be carry-over from other donors' samples.

This clonotype showed up many times. This sequence joins TRBV27 and TRBJ1-1; no firm D call. Trimming removed 5 bases from V and 6 bases from J, with 13 bases in between. This CDR3 has 13 residues. Germline V lookup: CDR1 MNHEY, CDR2 SMNVEV (reference sequence). CDR3 nucleotides: TGTGCCAGCAGTCCGATCCTAGAGGCTGAAGCTTTCTTT. Amino acid sequence: CASSPILEAEAFF.

The J gene is TRBJ2-5, the V gene TRBV12-5; 11 bases match TRBD2. In germline, CDR1 is LGHNT, CDR2 FRNRAP. V was clipped by 0 bases and J by 0 bases; unmatched bases: 15. The CDR3 totals 21 residues. Here the CDR3 DNA reads TGTGCTAGTGGTTTGGTCCATTCGCTAGCGGGAGGATCCCAGTACCAAGAGACCCAGTACTTC. Translated, it gives CASGLVHSLAGGSQYQETQYF. The full variable domain, completed using reference TRBV12-5 and TRBJ2-5, is DARVTQTPRHKVTEMGQEVTMRCQPILGHNTVFWYRQTMMQGLELLAYFRNRAPLDDSGMPKDRFSAEMPDATLATLKIQPSEPRDSAVYFCASGLVHSLAGGSQYQETQYFGPGTRLLVL.

This clonotype was seen only a few times. The V gene is TRBV6-8, the J gene TRBJ2-1; D is ambiguous. There are 13 residues in the CDR3. CDR1 MNHGY and CDR2 SAAAGT come from the germline V gene. The V gene lost 2 bases and the J gene lost 5 bases, with 7 bases spanning the gap. CDR3 loop: CASSYPSDNEQFF. The CDR3 DNA is TGTGCCAGCAGTTACCCGTCTGACAATGAGCAGTTCTTC.

This clonotype was seen a single time. This rearrangement joins TRBV5-1 to TRBJ2-5, with D perhaps matching TRBD2 (6 bases). Germline V gene lookup returns CDR1 SGHRS and CDR2 YFSETQ. This CDR3 region has 17 residues. Trimming took off 2 bases at V and 2 bases at J, with 19 bases between the two ends. This CDR3 reads CASSFLGTGTGQETQYF. The CDR3 DNA is TGCGCCAGCAGCTTTCTGGGGACCGGGACTGGACAAGAGACCCAGTACTTC.

This sequence joins TRBV7-9 and TRBJ2-1, with D uncertain. Germline V gene lookup returns CDR1 SEHNR and CDR2 FQNEAQ (reference sequence). V lost 5 bases, J lost 0 bases, and 14 bases lay in between. This CDR3 is built from 16 residues. The CDR3 bases are TGTGCCAGCAGCCCCGTCCGTCTGAGCTCCTACAATGAGCAGTTCTTC. This translates into CASSPVRLSSYNEQFF.

The chain has TRBV14 and TRBJ2-5; no clear D. Trimming stripped 0 bases from V and 2 bases from J, with 16 bases between. CDR1 and CDR2 (germline): SGHDN, FVKESK. The CDR3 loop spans 17 amino acids. In DNA form, the CDR3 reads TGTGCCAGCAGCCAAGATCGATCCTGGGGTACTCAAGAGACCCAGTACTTC. Translated, it gives CASSQDRSWGTQETQYF.

The CDR3 sequence is CASSFGTSLPTDTQYF. The CDR3 nucleotides read TGCGCCAGCAGCTTCGGGACTTCACTACCCACAGATACGCAGTATTTT. This chain uses TRBV5-1 with TRBJ2-3; TRBD2 is a possible D gene (6 bases). CDR1 is SGHRS, CDR2 YFSETQ, per germline. This CDR3 is built from 16 residues. The V and J ends lost 2 bases and 2 bases respectively, with 15 bases between them.

This sequence joins TRBV18 and TRBJ1-4, with TRBD1 as a possible D gene (6 bases). CDR1 and CDR2 from the germline V gene are KGHSH and LQKENI. Trimming pared 3 bases from V and 9 bases from J, leaving 17 bases between. The CDR3 is 15 amino acids. The CDR3 loop reads CASSPVTGTWQKLFF. DNA for the CDR3: TGTGCCAGCTCACCCGTTACAGGGACATGGCAAAAACTGTTTTTT.

This clonotype was seen more than once but under ten times. This chain connects TRBV6-5 to TRBJ1-1; 8 bases agree with TRBD1. The length of the CDR3 is 14 residues. Germline CDR1 MNHEY, CDR2 SVGAGI. Trimming removed 3 bases from V and 4 bases from J; junction bases left unmatched: 4. The CDR3 region is CASSYFTGGTEAFF. CDR3 nucleotide sequence: TGTGCCAGCAGTTATTTTACAGGGGGCACTGAAGCTTTCTTT.

The V and J genes are TRBV27 and TRBJ1-5; D unresolved. The CDR3 length is 14 residues. Per germline, CDR1 MNHEY and CDR2 SMNVEV (reference sequence). The ends were cut back, 3 bases at V and 4 bases at J, with 10 bases in the middle. The CDR3 reads CASSFFFGNQPQHF. In DNA, the CDR3 is TGTGCCAGCAGTTTCTTTTTCGGGAATCAGCCCCAGCATTTT.

The J gene is TRBJ2-7, the V gene TRBV28; either TRBD1 or TRBD2 may fit D (5 bases each). V lost 9 bases to trimming and J lost 1 base, with 16 bases between them. In germline, CDR1 is MDHEN, CDR2 SYDVKM. This CDR3 has 14 amino acids. The CDR3 nucleotides read TGTGCCAGTCGGGACGGCGTGGGGTCCTACGAGCAGTACTTC. It encodes CASRDGVGSYEQYF.

The CDR3 loop reads CASSVRLAGGDNEQFF. CDR3 sequence (DNA): TGTGCCAGCAGCGTTCGACTAGCGGGAGGGGACAATGAGCAGTTCTTC. This rearrangement joins TRBV3-1 to TRBJ2-1; 14 bases are shared with TRBD2. In germline, CDR1 is LGHDT, CDR2 YNNKEL (reference sequence). The CDR3 consists of 16 residues. V lost 5 bases to trimming and J lost 5 bases; unmatched junction nucleotides: 5.

This clonotype was seen a handful of times. This rearrangement joins TRBV7-2 to TRBJ2-5; D not certain. The V and J ends lost 2 bases and 3 bases respectively, with 7 bases between them. CDR1 is SGHTA and CDR2 is FQGNSA in the germline V gene. The CDR3 is 13 residues long. The CDR3 loop is CASSLRPEETQYF. The CDR3 nucleotides are TGTGCCAGCAGCTTAAGGCCGGAAGAGACCCAGTACTTC.

The chain is built from TRBV27 and TRBJ1-1; no clear D gene. V gave up 3 bases and J gave up 0 bases, with 5 bases separating them. The CDR3 consists of 13 residues. Germline V gene sequence: CDR1 MNHEY, CDR2 SMNVEV (reference sequence). As DNA, the CDR3 is TGTGCCAGCAGTTTTCTCCTGAACACTGAAGCTTTCTTT. The encoded protein is CASSFLLNTEAFF.

With respect to this clonotype: A clone one base away is much larger, so this may be a read error. The genes are TRBV6-1 and TRBJ2-7; D perhaps matches TRBD2 (5 bases). Germline CDR1 reads MNHNS; CDR2 reads SASEGT. The CDR3 is 12 residues long. The CDR3 sequence: CVSKGGYYEQYF. The CDR3 bases are TGTGTCAGCAAGGGCGGGTACTACGAGCAGTACTTC.

V usage is TRBV9 and J usage is TRBJ2-1, with 8 positions matching TRBD1. Germline trimming cut 0 bases from V and 4 bases from J; bases unmatched to any gene: 3. There are 15 residues in the CDR3. Germline CDR1 SGDLS, CDR2 YYNGEE. CDR3 DNA sequence: TGTGCCAGCAGCGTAGAGGACAGGGCTTACAATGAGCAGTTCTTC. This translates into CASSVEDRAYNEQFF.

V and J are TRBV12-3 or TRBV12-4 and TRBJ1-1; D is unclear. V lost 2 bases, J lost 4 bases, and 8 bases lay in between. CDR3 length: 13 amino acids. The CDR3 sequence: CASSLREGTEAFF. DNA of the CDR3: TGTGCCAGCAGTTTACGGGAAGGCACTGAAGCTTTCTTT.

The chain has TRBV18 and TRBJ2-5; a possible D gene is TRBD1 (6 bases). The V end lost 4 bases, the J end lost 2 bases, and 8 bases lay between the germline ends. Germline V gene data show CDR1 as KGHSH and CDR2 as LQKENI. The CDR3 extends over 13 amino acids. The CDR3, as DNA: TGTGCCAGCTCACACAGGGTACAAGAGACCCAGTACTTC. Protein: CASSHRVQETQYF.

V gene TRBV7-2 combines with J gene TRBJ1-1, with D hard to call. Germline-derived CDR1 and CDR2 are SGHTA and FQGNSA. The CDR3 covers 14 residues. With 5 bases removed from V and 6 bases from J, the gap between germline ends came to 16 bases. CDR3 sequence (DNA): TGTGCCAGCAGCCATTTAAACAAGGGCCCTGAAGCTTTCTTT. This encodes CASSHLNKGPEAFF.

The V and J genes are TRBV6-6 and TRBJ1-4, with unresolved D. Germline CDR1 and CDR2: MNHNY and SVGAGI (reference sequence). The CDR3 consists of 13 residues. Deletions cut 0 bases from V and 8 bases from J, with 7 bases between. The DNA for the CDR3 is TGTGCCAGCAGTTACTCGATAAGAGAAAAACTGTTTTTT. Translating it yields CASSYSIREKLFF.

This clonotype was seen a few times. J is TRBJ2-3 and V is TRBV7-2, with 7 bases identical to TRBD2. The CDR3 has 16 residues. Germline CDR1 and CDR2: SGHTA and FQGNSA. With V trimmed by 5 bases and J by 0 bases, 8 bases remained unmatched. For the CDR3, the DNA is TGTGCCAGCAGCAGGGTGGGAGGGCCCAGCACAGATACGCAGTATTTT. This codes for CASSRVGGPSTDTQYF.

The CDR3 DNA reads as TGTGCCAGCAGCCGACGGACAGCCCCGAACACCGGGGAGCTGTTTTTT. This sequence encodes CASSRRTAPNTGELFF. The chain uses TRBV7-9 and TRBJ2-2, with TRBD1 as a possible D gene (6 bases). CDR3 length equals 16 residues. Per germline, CDR1 SEHNR and CDR2 FQNEAQ (reference sequence). Trimming left V 5 bases short and J 0 bases short, with 13 bases between.

This sequence joins TRBV6-2 or TRBV6-3 and TRBJ2-1; D remains ambiguous. Germline CDR1 reads MNHEY; CDR2 reads SVGEGT. Between the trimmed V and J ends, which lost 7 bases and 5 bases, there was a span of 12 bases. The CDR3 sequence is 13 residues long. The CDR3 DNA follows: TGTGCCAGCACTCGGATAACCCACAATGAGCAGTTCTTC. Translated: CASTRITHNEQFF.

This clonotype showed up just a few times. This sequence joins TRBV7-8 and TRBJ2-2, with D perhaps TRBD2 (5 bases). V lost 1 base and J lost 6, with 9 bases in between. The germline V gene has CDR1 SGHVS and CDR2 FQNEAQ. This CDR3 is 14 amino acids long. The CDR3 loop is CASSLEWRAGELFF. CDR3 nucleotide sequence: TGTGCCAGCAGCTTAGAGTGGCGGGCCGGGGAGCTGTTTTTT.